Listed below are T cell receptor beta chains from one sample, sequenced in a study of PD-1 and CTLA-4 blockade in melanoma. Only in-frame clones appear in the TCRdb table, and some are missing; sequencing was by immunoSEQ multiplex PCR. Of more than 9,000 clones listed, approximately 80% are singletons. The material was CD8+ T cells from peripheral blood, obtained from a patient given anti-PD-1 treatment. The receptors shown here come from a human donor with melanoma. The CDR3 runs from the conserved cysteine through the conserved F or W. The D gene is left open where the match is weak. Some rows have no size entry. The others give once, few or many, or a class for an expanded clone.

V: TRBV4-3
size: .
D: .
J: TRBJ2-1
CDR3: CASSQGGAYNEQFF
DNA: TGCGCCAGCAGCCAAGGGGGGGCGTACAATGAGCAGTTCTTC

V: TRBV7-8
size: .
D: TRBD2
J: TRBJ2-1
CDR3: CASSAPAGGRNEQFF
DNA: TGTGCCAGCAGCGCCCCAGCGGGAGGCCGAAATGAGCAGTTCTTC

V: TRBV7-2
size: few
D: .
J: TRBJ2-1
CDR3: CASSLNWGGYSGEDEQFF
DNA: TGTGCCAGCAGCTTAAATTGGGGGGGCTATTCGGGAGAGGATGAGCAGTTCTTC

V: TRBV5-6
size: .
D: .
J: TRBJ1-1
CDR3: CASSLAGHRGTEAFF
DNA: TGTGCCAGCAGCTTGGCTGGGCACCGGGGAACTGAAGCTTTCTTT

V: TRBV7-9
size: .
D: .
J: TRBJ2-3
CDR3: CASSVEGTVLSRTQYF
DNA: TGTGCCAGCAGCGTCGAAGGGACGGTCCTCTCGAGGACGCAGTATTTT

V: TRBV27
size: .
D: .
J: TRBJ2-7
CDR3: CASSPQGIWQYF
DNA: TGTGCCAGCAGTCCCCAGGGAATCTGGCAGTACTTC

V: TRBV18
size: medium-sized
D: .
J: TRBJ2-6
CDR3: CASSRIGPSSGANVLTF
DNA: TGTGCCAGCTCGCGGATAGGCCCGTCCTCTGGGGCCAACGTCCTGACTTTC

V: TRBV6-5
size: .
D: TRBD1
J: TRBJ1-2
CDR3: CASGTGENYGYTF
DNA: TGTGCCAGCGGGACAGGGGAAAACTATGGCTACACCTTC

V: TRBV12-3/TRBV12-4
size: .
D: TRBD2
J: TRBJ2-3
CDR3: CASGAGTTDTQYF
DNA: TGTGCCAGCGGAGCGGGGACCACAGATACGCAGTATTTT

V: TRBV29-1
size: .
D: .
J: TRBJ2-2
CDR3: CSAYREDGELFF
DNA: TGCAGCGCCTACAGGGAGGACGGGGAGCTGTTTTTT

V: TRBV30
size: .
D: .
J: TRBJ1-2
CDR3: CAWRTPGLSYGYTF
DNA: TGTGCCTGGAGAACCCCGGGGCTGAGCTATGGCTACACCTTC

V: TRBV7-8
size: .
D: .
J: TRBJ1-5
CDR3: CASSSPTGLGDQPQHF
DNA: TGTGCCAGCAGCTCACCCACAGGGTTAGGGGATCAGCCCCAGCATTTT

V: TRBV12-3/TRBV12-4
size: .
D: .
J: TRBJ2-2
CDR3: CASSFSDTGELFF
DNA: TGTGCCAGCAGTTTCTCGGACACCGGGGAGCTGTTTTTT

V: TRBV30
size: .
D: .
J: TRBJ1-3
CDR3: CAWNNGNTIYF
DNA: TGTGCCTGGAACAATGGAAACACCATATATTTT

V: TRBV6-1
size: once
D: .
J: TRBJ1-1
CDR3: CASTEQGRNAEAFF
DNA: TGTGCCAGCACTGAACAGGGCCGGAATGCTGAAGCTTTCTTT

V: TRBV6-5
size: .
D: TRBD1
J: TRBJ1-2
CDR3: CASRPGTGGFGYTF
DNA: TGTGCCAGCAGACCCGGGACAGGGGGCTTTGGCTACACCTTC

V: TRBV3-1/TRBV3-2
size: .
D: TRBD2
J: TRBJ2-7
CDR3: CASSLSGASSYEQYF
DNA: TGTGCCAGCAGCCTTAGCGGGGCCAGCTCCTACGAGCAGTACTTC

V: TRBV11-3
size: .
D: .
J: TRBJ2-7
CDR3: CASSQRDSYEQYF
DNA: TGTGCCAGCAGCCAACGAGACTCCTACGAGCAGTACTTC

V: TRBV11-3
size: .
D: TRBD2
J: TRBJ2-1
CDR3: CASSSTSGRVDEQFF
DNA: TGTGCCAGCAGCTCCACTAGCGGGAGAGTTGATGAGCAGTTCTTC

V: TRBV7-9
size: .
D: .
J: TRBJ2-7
CDR3: CASSSGNYEQYF
DNA: TGTGCCAGCAGCTCTGGGAACTACGAGCAGTACTTC

V: TRBV6-5
size: few
D: .
J: TRBJ1-6
CDR3: CASQQGRNSPLHF
DNA: TGTGCCAGCCAGCAGGGGCGGAATTCACCCCTCCACTTT

V: TRBV29-1
size: .
D: .
J: TRBJ2-2
CDR3: CSVEGQKRTGELFF
DNA: TGCAGCGTTGAAGGACAGAAGAGGACCGGGGAGCTGTTTTTT

V: TRBV9
size: .
D: .
J: TRBJ2-6
CDR3: CASTTGTYSGANVLTF
DNA: TGTGCCAGCACAACAGGCACCTACTCTGGGGCCAACGTCCTGACTTTC

V: TRBV29-1
size: few
D: .
J: TRBJ2-1
CDR3: CSVEVEISYNEQFF
DNA: TGCAGCGTTGAGGTGGAGATCTCCTACAATGAGCAGTTCTTC

V: TRBV6-5
size: .
D: .
J: TRBJ2-7
CDR3: CASSYSGGTSYEQYF
DNA: TGTGCCAGCAGTTACTCAGGCGGAACCTCCTACGAGCAGTACTTC

V: TRBV7-9
size: few
D: TRBD1
J: TRBJ1-1
CDR3: CASRARDRVNTEAFF
DNA: TGTGCCAGCAGGGCCCGGGACAGGGTGAACACTGAAGCTTTCTTT

V: TRBV27
size: .
D: .
J: TRBJ2-3
CDR3: CASSLSSTDTQYF
DNA: TGTGCCAGCAGTTTAAGCTCGACAGATACGCAGTATTTT

V: TRBV12-3/TRBV12-4
size: .
D: .
J: TRBJ1-2
CDR3: CASSPGTGYTF
DNA: TGTGCCAGCAGCCCCGGGACTGGCTACACCTTC

V: TRBV13
size: .
D: .
J: TRBJ2-3
CDR3: CASSGTLGTLSTDTQYF
DNA: TGTGCCAGCAGCGGAACCCTAGGGACCCTTAGCACAGATACGCAGTATTTT

V: TRBV6-5
size: .
D: .
J: TRBJ2-1
CDR3: CASSFGADEQFF
DNA: TGTGCCAGCAGTTTCGGGGCCGATGAGCAGTTCTTC

V: TRBV7-9
size: .
D: .
J: TRBJ2-5
CDR3: CASSLGQRQETQYF
DNA: TGTGCCAGCAGCTTAGGACAGCGTCAAGAGACCCAGTACTTC

V: TRBV6-5
size: .
D: TRBD2
J: TRBJ2-3
CDR3: CASSLTSYITDTQYF
DNA: TGTGCCAGCAGTTTGACTAGCTATATCACAGATACGCAGTATTTT

V: TRBV3-1/TRBV3-2
size: .
D: .
J: TRBJ1-5
CDR3: CASSQRRDSNQPQHF
DNA: TGTGCCAGCAGCCAGCGTAGAGATAGCAATCAGCCCCAGCATTTT

V: TRBV5-4
size: .
D: .
J: TRBJ2-7
CDR3: CASSYGVGPYEQYF
DNA: TGTGCCAGCAGCTACGGAGTTGGGCCTTACGAGCAGTACTTC

V: TRBV27
size: .
D: .
J: TRBJ2-6
CDR3: CASSPQVDSGANVLTF
DNA: TGTGCCAGCAGCCCCCAGGTCGACTCTGGGGCCAACGTCCTGACTTTC

V: TRBV27
size: .
D: TRBD1
J: TRBJ2-1
CDR3: CASSLARPGQGYNEQFF
DNA: TGTGCCAGCAGTTTGGCCCGACCGGGACAGGGATACAATGAGCAGTTCTTC

V: TRBV5-6
size: .
D: .
J: TRBJ2-3
CDR3: CASSLGLDTQYF
DNA: TGTGCCAGCAGCCTGGGCTTAGATACGCAGTATTTT

V: TRBV5-1
size: .
D: .
J: TRBJ2-1
CDR3: CASSLRNDEQFF
DNA: TGCGCCAGCAGCTTGCGAAACGATGAGCAGTTCTTC

V: TRBV11-2
size: .
D: .
J: TRBJ2-1
CDR3: CASSDKGQLPYNEQFF
DNA: TGTGCCAGCAGTGACAAAGGACAGCTACCTTACAATGAGCAGTTCTTC

V: TRBV11-3
size: .
D: .
J: TRBJ1-3
CDR3: CASSLRGANSGNTIYF
DNA: TGTGCCAGCAGCTTGAGAGGGGCGAACTCTGGAAACACCATATATTTT

V: TRBV27
size: .
D: TRBD2
J: TRBJ2-1
CDR3: CASSSGTRIYNEQFF
DNA: TGTGCCAGCAGCTCTGGGACTAGAATTTACAATGAGCAGTTCTTC

V: TRBV7-9
size: .
D: .
J: TRBJ2-2
CDR3: CASSPLWGSATGELFF
DNA: TGTGCCAGCAGCCCCCTTTGGGGGTCAGCAACCGGGGAGCTGTTTTTT

V: TRBV12-3/TRBV12-4
size: .
D: .
J: TRBJ2-5
CDR3: CASSKPGPATQYF
DNA: TGTGCCAGCAGTAAACCGGGTCCCGCGACCCAGTACTTC

V: TRBV29-1
size: .
D: TRBD2
J: TRBJ2-5
CDR3: CSGLGLAGGLRETQYF
DNA: TGCAGCGGGCTGGGACTAGCGGGAGGATTACGTGAGACCCAGTACTTC

V: TRBV27
size: .
D: .
J: TRBJ2-7
CDR3: CAVGPGATYEQYF
DNA: TGTGCCGTCGGCCCGGGAGCCACCTACGAGCAGTACTTC

V: TRBV6-2/TRBV6-3
size: .
D: .
J: TRBJ2-5
CDR3: CASSYPYRERGYQETQYF
DNA: TGTGCCAGCAGTTACCCCTACAGGGAGAGGGGTTACCAAGAGACCCAGTACTTC

V: TRBV7-9
size: .
D: .
J: TRBJ2-5
CDR3: CASSLDLFLEETQYF
DNA: TGTGCCAGCAGCTTAGACTTGTTCCTAGAAGAGACCCAGTACTTC

V: TRBV11-3
size: medium-sized
D: .
J: TRBJ1-1
CDR3: CASSPIYDTEAFF
DNA: TGTGCCAGCAGCCCCATATATGACACTGAAGCTTTCTTT

V: TRBV11-3
size: .
D: .
J: TRBJ2-7
CDR3: CASSLNWGGIYEQYF
DNA: TGTGCCAGCAGCTTAAACTGGGGCGGCATATACGAGCAGTACTTC

V: TRBV30
size: .
D: .
J: TRBJ2-2
CDR3: CAWTTLVAGELFF
DNA: TGTGCCTGGACCACGTTAGTGGCCGGGGAGCTGTTTTTT

V: TRBV13
size: .
D: .
J: TRBJ2-5
CDR3: CASSVTRGETQYF
DNA: TGTGCCAGCAGCGTCACCCGGGGAGAGACCCAGTACTTC

V: TRBV4-1
size: few
D: .
J: TRBJ2-1
CDR3: CASSQEGGTDYNEQFF
DNA: TGCGCCAGCAGCCAAGAGGGGGGGACAGACTACAATGAGCAGTTCTTC

V: TRBV4-1
size: .
D: .
J: TRBJ1-1
CDR3: CASSQGLRGPLIPEAFF
DNA: TGCGCCAGCAGCCAAGGGTTGAGAGGGCCTCTAATCCCTGAAGCTTTCTTT

V: TRBV15
size: .
D: TRBD1
J: TRBJ2-3
CDR3: CATSEAGTDADTQYF
DNA: TGTGCCACCAGCGAAGCCGGGACAGACGCAGATACGCAGTATTTT

V: TRBV7-9
size: .
D: .
J: TRBJ2-7
CDR3: CASSLNDGAGEQYF
DNA: TGTGCCAGCAGCTTAAACGACGGGGCGGGCGAGCAGTACTTC

V: TRBV5-4
size: .
D: .
J: TRBJ2-3
CDR3: CASSLADSGLITDTQYF
DNA: TGTGCCAGCAGCTTGGCCGACTCCGGGCTGATCACAGATACGCAGTATTTT

V: TRBV12-3/TRBV12-4
size: .
D: .
J: TRBJ2-7
CDR3: CASSFGQFYEQYF
DNA: TGTGCCAGCAGTTTCGGACAGTTCTACGAGCAGTACTTC